These T cell receptor beta chains were read from a single sample in a study of T cells in Graves' hyperthyroidism and ophthalmopathy. TCRdb re-called the multiplex PCR reads through MiXCR, storing one row per CDR3 protein. The table has 600,000 to 650,000 distinct CDR3 sequences, more than 20% seen once. What was sequenced was blood. These receptor sequences come from a man aged 25 to 45 with Graves' ophthalmopathy. Each CDR3 is given with its conserved first and last residue. The D gene is left open where the match is weak. Size is stated for part of the rows, as once, few or many counts, or as a class when the clone is expanded.

>TRBV6-1|TRBD1|TRBJ2-5|NA
CASSQRQGTQETQYF
TGTGCCAGCAGTCAACGACAGGGTACCCAAGAGACCCAGTACTTC
>TRBV3-1|NA|TRBJ2-3|NA
CVSSLGGTDTQYF
TGTGTCAGCAGCCTTGGGGGCACAGATACGCAGTATTTT
>TRBV15|NA|TRBJ1-5|many
CATSRDWAGKGPSQPQHF
TGTGCCACCAGCAGAGATTGGGCAGGTAAAGGCCCAAGTCAGCCCCAGCATTTT
>TRBV5-4|NA|TRBJ2-1|NA
CASSLGGSWYEQFF
TGTGCCAGCAGCTTGGGAGGGTCGTGGTATGAGCAGTTCTTC
>TRBV10-3|TRBD1|TRBJ1-3|NA
CAIRGTGPGNTIYF
TGTGCCATCAGAGGGACAGGGCCTGGAAACACCATATATTTT
>TRBV27|NA|TRBJ1-5|many
CASSLRENQPQHF
TGTGCCAGCAGCCTCAGGGAAAATCAGCCCCAGCATTTT
>TRBV27|NA|TRBJ2-7|few
CASSSPLLANYEQYF
TGTGCCAGCAGTTCTCCCCTCCTAGCAAACTACGAGCAGTACTTC
>TRBV19|TRBD1|TRBJ1-1|NA
CASSTNYRGWNTEAFF
TGTGCCAGTAGTACGAACTACAGGGGCTGGAACACTGAAGCTTTCTTT
>TRBV5-1|TRBD1|TRBJ2-5|many
CASSRQGQRQETQYF
TGCGCCAGCAGCCGTCAGGGACAGAGACAAGAGACCCAGTACTTC
>TRBV5-1|NA|TRBJ1-1|NA
CASSMMTDTEAFF
TGCGCCAGCAGCATGATGACAGACACTGAAGCTTTCTTT
>TRBV30|TRBD2|TRBJ2-1|many
CAWSTSGRPGNEQFF
TGTGCCTGGAGTACTAGCGGGAGGCCCGGGAATGAGCAGTTCTTC
>TRBV5-1|TRBD1|TRBJ2-7|many
CASSLEGQGEQYF
TGCGCCAGCAGCTTGGAAGGACAGGGCGAGCAGTACTTC
>TRBV5-1|NA|TRBJ2-5|NA
CASSLEPRTEQETQYF
TGCGCCAGCAGCTTAGAACCTCGGACGGAGCAAGAGACCCAGTACTTC
>TRBV2|NA|TRBJ1-5|few
CASKSVSNQPQHF
TGTGCCAGCAAGTCAGTTAGCAATCAGCCCCAGCATTTT
>TRBV7-9|TRBD2|TRBJ2-1|few
CASSELAGDSYNEQFF
TGTGCCAGCAGCGAATTAGCGGGGGACTCCTACAATGAGCAGTTCTTC
>TRBV10-1|NA|TRBJ2-2|NA
CASGPPGFWNTGELFF
TGCGCCAGCGGACCCCCAGGGTTCTGGAACACCGGGGAGCTGTTTTTT
>TRBV28|NA|TRBJ1-4|few
CASSLPWGKLFF
TGTGCCAGCAGCCTCCCGTGGGGCAAACTGTTTTTT
>TRBV28|TRBD2|TRBJ2-7|NA
CASRAGVGDYEQYF
TGTGCCAGCCGAGCGGGAGTAGGCGATTACGAGCAGTACTTC
>TRBV27|NA|TRBJ2-2|few
CASSFAGANTGELFF
TGTGCCAGCAGTTTCGCCGGAGCGAACACCGGGGAGCTGTTTTTT
>TRBV28|TRBD2|TRBJ2-1|NA
CASSTIYRTSGSVDRNEQFF
TGTGCCAGCAGTACCATTTATAGGACTAGCGGGAGTGTTGACAGAAATGAGCAGTTCTTC
>TRBV15|TRBD2|TRBJ2-3|NA
CATSRAGLEPGGTDTQYF
TGTGCCACCAGCAGAGCGGGACTAGAGCCCGGGGGGACAGATACGCAGTATTTT
>TRBV11-1|NA|TRBJ2-7|many
CASKGPNPYEQYF
TGTGCCAGCAAGGGACCGAATCCCTACGAGCAGTACTTC
>TRBV28|NA|TRBJ1-2|many
CASSSLTGGNYGYTF
TGTGCCAGCAGTTCCTTGACAGGCGGGAACTATGGCTACACCTTC
>TRBV6-1|NA|TRBJ2-1|NA
CASSPWSSGGYNEQFF
TGTGCCAGCAGCCCTTGGTCCAGCGGAGGTTACAATGAGCAGTTCTTC
>TRBV11-2|TRBD1|TRBJ1-4|few
CASSFPGQGIEKLFF
TGTGCCAGCAGCTTTCCAGGACAGGGGATTGAAAAACTGTTTTTT
>TRBV25-1|NA|TRBJ1-2|NA
CASSLRHPDSGGYTF
TGTGCCAGCAGTCTCAGACATCCGGATTCGGGTGGCTACACCTTC
>TRBV27|NA|TRBJ1-1|few
CANKVERENTEAFF
TGTGCCAACAAAGTCGAGAGAGAGAACACTGAAGCTTTCTTT
>TRBV13|NA|TRBJ2-7|NA
CASSAEGGTYEQYF
TGTGCCAGCAGCGCAGAGGGTGGAACTTACGAGCAGTACTTC
>TRBV28|NA|TRBJ2-5|NA
CASRIETGQETQYF
TGTGCCAGCAGGATAGAGACAGGACAAGAGACCCAGTACTTC